One and the same sample provided the 4 T cell receptor beta chains below, sequenced in a study of T cell changes during pregnancy in multiple sclerosis. Sequenced by immunoSEQ multiplex PCR; TCRdb stores in-frame clones only, minus some. The sample records roughly 80,000 clones, over 80% being singletons. This sample comprised peripheral blood, obtained in the first trimester of pregnancy. The receptors were gathered from a female donor with multiple sclerosis, enrolled in a pregnancy study.

The chain uses TRBV6-6 and TRBJ1-5, with 9 bases identical to TRBD1. The CDR3 contains 14 residues. V shed 6 bases and J 1 base; nucleotides not matched to a gene: 1. The germline V gene has CDR1 MNHNY and CDR2 SVGAGI (reference sequence). In DNA, the CDR3 is TGTGCCAGCAGCGACAGGGGGAGCAATCAGCCCCAGCATTTT. It translates to CASSDRGSNQPQHF.

This clone was seen once. The chain links TRBV11-2 to TRBJ2-1, with 11 bases that match TRBD2. The CDR3 loop spans 17 amino acids. The germline CDR1 and CDR2 sequences are SGHAT and FQNNGV. V was pared by 0 bases and J by 3 bases, with 4 bases of the junction left unmatched. CDR3 nucleotide sequence: TGTGCCAGCAGCTTAGAACTAGCGGGAGTTGTCTACAATGAGCAGTTCTTC. As protein: CASSLELAGVVYNEQFF.

The chain is built from TRBV7-9 and TRBJ2-6, with TRBD1 matching 7 bases. V dropped 10 bases and J dropped 4; count of bases not matched to a gene: 22. CDR1 and CDR2 from the germline V gene are SEHNR and FQNEAQ (reference sequence). The CDR3 length is 19 residues. CDR3 coding DNA: TGTGCCATCAGGAAGGAGGCAGGACAGGCCAATGCAGGGGCCAACGTCCTGACTTTC. Its protein is CAIRKEAGQANAGANVLTF.

The J gene is TRBJ1-4, the V gene TRBV19; 8 bases fit TRBD1. J gave up 0 bases and V 4 bases, and 10 bases lay outside the gene matches. Looked up from germline, CDR1 is LNHDA and CDR2 is SQIVND (reference sequence). This CDR3 comprises 18 residues. CDR3 region: CASSRYRGKASTNEKLFF. The CDR3 DNA follows: TGTGCCAGTAGTAGATACAGGGGGAAGGCGTCAACTAATGAAAAACTGTTTTTT. The whole variable domain, filled in from reference TRBV19 and TRBJ1-4, reads DGGITQSPKYLFRKEGQNVTLSCEQNLNHDAMYWYRQDPGQGLRLIYYSQIVNDFQKGDIAEGYSVSREKKESFPLTVTSAQKNPTAFYLCASSRYRGKASTNEKLFFGSGTQLSVL.